This TCR beta chain was profiled in a study of T cells in Graves' hyperthyroidism and ophthalmopathy (dated by TCRdb to between 2017 and 2020). A note on the overall study: Peripheral blood was collected at initial diagnosis, before any treatment. A discovery cohort of roughly 96 patients, roughly 43 with Graves' ophthalmopathy and roughly 59 with stable Graves' hyperthyroidism, was used to find distinguishing TCR V-J signatures. Prospective prediction of ophthalmopathy was tested in an independent validation cohort consisting of some 19 hyperthyroidism patients and over 15 patients who later progressed to ophthalmopathy. The approximately 100 discovery patients were randomly divided into training and test sets at a 7:3 ratio. In roughly six Graves' hyperthyroidism patients, the study also compared T-cell repertoires from thyroid tissue with T-cell repertoires from blood. After sampling, hyperthyroidism patients received methimazole starting at 30 mg daily, and ophthalmopathy patients received high-dose intravenous methylprednisolone. TCR Vbeta CDR3 sequencing of 130 to 150 peripheral blood samples (43 ophthalmopathy, 75 to 80 hyperthyroidism and roughly 17 progressor patients) is reported in the paper.

Trimming takes 2 bases off V and 4 bases off J; junction bases not matched to a gene: 9. Including the terminal cysteine and phenylalanine, the CDR3 comprises 16 residues. The CDR3 DNA has 48 bases and is translated from base 1. CDR1 KGHSH and CDR2 LQKENI were looked up in the germline V gene. Points the paper makes about the study in general: Most expanded thyroid clonotypes (frequency above 0.001) were also detected in blood, suggesting blood repertoires may reflect thyroid immune responses. Sample size was not statistically predetermined, and blinding of investigators to group allocation was not performed. A model built on a 13 V-J signature distinguished ophthalmopathy from stable hyperthyroidism, reaching roughly 88% sensitivity and under 84% specificity in cross-validation and 80%/75% in testing. In validation, the model predicted progression to ophthalmopathy with 60% to 71% sensitivity and approximately 78% specificity, a median of around six months before onset.

Points on this clonotype: Its target antigen remains unknown. No base quality values were provided; no much bigger clone lies one nucleotide off.

A patient counted as having stable Graves' hyperthyroidism if no progression to ophthalmopathy occurred over 18 months of follow-up. The hyperthyroidism patients were between 18 and 65 years old and newly diagnosed, with a disease duration of less than 2 months. Exclusion was applied to patients with uncontrolled infections, other autoimmune diseases, pregnancy or lactation. Diagnoses were based on clinical symptoms, serum thyroxine and TRAb, thyroid ultrasound and orbital computed tomography. Ficoll-Paque density gradient centrifugation was used to isolate PBMCs from about 9.4 ml of fresh peripheral blood. Total RNA was extracted with Trizol reagent, and quality was checked on an Agilent 2100 Bioanalyzer. Amplification of TCR beta CDR3 regions was carried out from RNA transcripts. The TCR CDR3 was subjected to a first round of RT-PCR using the HTBI primer set and the Qiagen OneStep RT-PCR kit. A second multiplex PCR round built the libraries, followed by size selection and purification. Sequencing of the libraries was done on an Illumina HiSeq2000 using paired-end 100 bp reads. In the paper's pipeline: SOAPnuke was used to process the raw data, with reads discarded if the reads contained adapters or uncalled bases, had a mean Phred below 15, or lacked an exact constant-primer or identifier match. COPE v1.2.5 was used to merge the high-quality paired reads, and each unique nucleotide sequence was defined as a clonotype. MiTCR v1.1 was used to align clonotypes to the IMGT TRBV, TRBD and TRBJ reference segments. Only V-J combinations with frequency above 0.0001, covering about 99% of repertoires, were analysed. A TCS score was defined as the ratio between F50 (clonal expansion) and ExV (chaos), using BLOSUM62-based TCRdist between CDR3 peptides within each V-J. Welch's t-statistics and random forest reduced approximately 520 V-J features to about 13, which were used in a naive Bayes classifier (R e1071). TCRdb cleaned the public reads at Q25 with fastp, built clones with MiXCR and kept in-frame beta chains. Entries that share a CDR3 protein sequence are merged under the most common genes and DNA. The V and J calls were determined by TCRdb, not by the authors. The sample table contains around 190,000 distinct CDR3 sequences; only one count was recorded for roughly a sixth of them. Around 48% of the sample comes from the top ten.

The material sequenced was blood. The TCR originated in a woman in her 50s with Graves' hyperthyroidism. Recombination connected TRBV18 to TRBJ2-7, with 9 central nucleotides matching TRBD1. CDR3 protein: CASSPTTGGEYYEQYF. The DNA is TGTGCCAGCTCACCAACCACAGGGGGCGAGTATTACGAGCAGTACTTC.